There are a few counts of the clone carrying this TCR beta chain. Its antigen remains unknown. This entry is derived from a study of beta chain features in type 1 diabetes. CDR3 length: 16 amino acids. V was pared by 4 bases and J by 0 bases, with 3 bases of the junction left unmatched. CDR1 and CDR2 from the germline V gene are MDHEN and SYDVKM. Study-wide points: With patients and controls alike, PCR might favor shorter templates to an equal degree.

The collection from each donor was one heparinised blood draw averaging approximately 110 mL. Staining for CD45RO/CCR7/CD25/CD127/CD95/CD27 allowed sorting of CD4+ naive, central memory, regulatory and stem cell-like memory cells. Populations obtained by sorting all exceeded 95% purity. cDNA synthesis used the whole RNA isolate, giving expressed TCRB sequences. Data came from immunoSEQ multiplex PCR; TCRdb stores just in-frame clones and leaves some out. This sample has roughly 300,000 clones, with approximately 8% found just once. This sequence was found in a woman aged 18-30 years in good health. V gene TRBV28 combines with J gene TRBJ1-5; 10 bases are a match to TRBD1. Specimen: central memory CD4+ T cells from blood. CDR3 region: CASSSDRGLSNQPQHF. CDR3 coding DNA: TGTGCCAGCAGTTCAGACAGGGGGCTTAGCAATCAGCCCCAGCATTTT. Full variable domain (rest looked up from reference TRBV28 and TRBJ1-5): DVKVTQSSRYLVKRTGEKVFLECVQDMDHENMFWYRQDPGLGLRLIYFSYDVKMKEKGDIPEGYSVSREKKERFSLILESASTNQTSMYLCASSSDRGLSNQPQHFGDGTRLSIL.